Presented here are 6 T cell receptor beta chains from one specimen sequenced in a study of CD8 T cells in ankylosing spondylitis. From the 5' RACE reads, TCRdb called clonotypes with MiXCR, one entry per CDR3 protein. The data hold 350,000 or so distinct CDR3 sequences, with roughly 10% observed a single time. Sequencing used blood, either unsorted or a sorted T cell fraction (not recorded which). Every receptor here comes from a female donor with ankylosing spondylitis or in good health (not recorded which).

The table lists this clonotype with many counts. CDR3 bases: TGCGCCAGCAGCTTGCCCCCCAGGGGTGAGCAGTTCTTC. Protein product: CASSLPPRGEQFF. The chain joins TRBV5-1 to TRBJ2-1; D is possibly TRBD1 (6 bases). CDR3 length: 13 amino acids. Germline CDR1 and CDR2: SGHRS and YFSETQ. Trimming stripped 1 base from V and 9 bases from J, with 11 bases between.

This clonotype was detected only a few times. This chain joins TRBV9 and TRBJ2-3, with D perhaps being TRBD1 or TRBD2 (6 bases each). The CDR3 is 15 amino acids. V gave up 0 bases and J gave up 2 bases, with 10 bases separating them. Germline CDR1 reads SGDLS; CDR2 reads YYNGEE. CDR3 sequence (DNA): TGTGCCAGCAGCGTAGGGGGGGCTCCCACAGATACGCAGTATTTT. It specifies CASSVGGAPTDTQYF.

V is TRBV7-2 and J is TRBJ2-1; 11 bases align to TRBD2. In germline, CDR1 is SGHTA, CDR2 FQGNSA. The CDR3 sequence is 16 residues long. V dropped 1 base and J dropped 6; count of bases not matched to a gene: 5. The CDR3 here is CASSLVRTSGPNEQFF. DNA for the CDR3: TGTGCCAGCAGCTTAGTCCGGACTAGCGGGCCCAATGAGCAGTTCTTC.

This clonotype was picked up many times. The chain is built from TRBV20-1 and TRBJ1-5, with D maybe TRBD1 (6 bases). Trimming pared 1 base from V and 3 bases from J, leaving 13 bases between. CDR1 and CDR2 (germline): DFQATT, SNEGSKA (reference sequence). The length of the CDR3 is 15 residues. This CDR3 is CSARGLRGANQPQHF. The CDR3 DNA reads as TGCAGTGCTAGAGGGCTCAGGGGTGCCAATCAGCCCCAGCATTTT.

This clonotype was found many times. The chain recombines TRBV6-1 with TRBJ1-6; D might be TRBD1 (6 bases). Per germline, CDR1 MNHNS and CDR2 SASEGT. The CDR3 contains 16 residues. Trimming shortened V by 6 bases and J by 5 bases, and 17 bases separated the two germline ends. Here the CDR3 reads CASRALLTGNNSPLHF. The DNA for the CDR3 is TGTGCCAGCAGAGCCCTACTTACAGGGAATAATTCACCCCTCCACTTT.

About this clonotype: Possible read error: a much larger clone is one base away. The conserved phenylalanine or tryptophan is not found at the CDR3 terminus, so this likely reflects a read error. This chain uses TRBV10-2 with TRBJ2-3; D gene unclear. Trimming left V 2 bases short and J 0 bases short, with 6 bases between. Germline CDR1 WSHSY, CDR2 SAAADI. CDR3 length: 14 amino acids. The CDR3 nucleotides are TGCGCCAGCAGTGAGGGGTTAAGCACAGATACGCAGTATTAT. Translation: CASSEGLSTDTQYY.